The 10 T cell receptor beta chains below were found in one sample sequenced in a study of blood T cell repertoires in COVID-19. The method was immunoSEQ multiplex PCR; TCRdb's version includes in-frame clones alone and lacks a portion of them. Among 130,000 to 150,000 clones listed, over 75% were seen once. The sample comprised peripheral blood. The receptors derive from a man aged 55 to 69 with active or convalescent COVID-19.

The V and J genes are TRBV18 and TRBJ2-5; 8 bases map to TRBD1. The germline V gene has CDR1 KGHSH and CDR2 LQKENI. The CDR3 sequence is 14 residues long. V shed 1 base and J 2 bases; nucleotides not matched to a gene: 0. CDR3 sequence: CASSPRTGQETQYF. For the CDR3, the DNA is TGTGCCAGCTCACCACGGACAGGGCAAGAGACCCAGTACTTC.

J is TRBJ2-3 and V is TRBV7-2; 12 bases line up with TRBD2. The CDR3 extends over 14 amino acids. In germline, CDR1 is SGHTA, CDR2 FQGNSA. V shed 5 bases, J shed 14 bases, and the junction held 11 bases outside the gene matches. CDR3 coding DNA: TGTGCCAGCAGCCCGCAACGACTAGCGGGAGTAGGGTATTTT. Translated: CASSPQRLAGVGYF.

The chain recombines TRBV5-1 with TRBJ2-2, with a tentative D call TRBD1 (5 bases). Germline V lookup: CDR1 SGHRS, CDR2 YFSETQ. There are 14 residues in the CDR3. The V and J ends lost 3 bases and 3 bases respectively, with 9 bases between them. CDR3 loop: CASSWGRDTGELFF. In DNA form, the CDR3 reads TGCGCCAGCAGCTGGGGCAGGGACACCGGGGAGCTGTTTTTT.

The chain joins TRBV20-1 to TRBJ1-1, with 7 bases lining up with TRBD1. This CDR3 spans 14 amino acids. The germline V gene has CDR1 DFQATT and CDR2 SNEGSKA (reference sequence). Trimming cost V 3 bases and J 1 base; bases outside gene matches: 5. CDR3 in DNA: TGCAGTGCTAGTCAGGGGGACGGGAACACTGAAGCTTTCTTT. This gives the protein CSASQGDGNTEAFF.

This clone appeared a single time. This rearrangement joins TRBV4-2 to TRBJ1-2; possible D gene TRBD1, 6 bases. Germline V lookup: CDR1 LGHNA, CDR2 YNFKEQ. The CDR3 sequence is 17 residues long. The V end was cut by 0 bases, the J end by 8 bases, with 22 bases between. The CDR3 loop reads CASSQEGQRTLVKGYTF. For the CDR3, the DNA is TGTGCCAGCAGCCAAGAAGGACAGCGAACCTTAGTCAAAGGCTACACCTTC.

The chain combines TRBV6-1 with TRBJ2-6, with D uncertain. CDR1 MNHNS and CDR2 SASEGT come from the germline V gene. This CDR3 contains 16 residues. The V end was cut by 1 base, the J end by 4 bases, with 11 bases between. The CDR3 DNA is TGTGCCAGCAGTGAAGTCGATGCGCCAGGGGCCAACGTCCTGACTTTC. It codes for CASSEVDAPGANVLTF.

This chain uses TRBV7-7 with TRBJ2-1, with 11 bases matching TRBD1. There are 15 residues in the CDR3. The germline V gene has CDR1 SSHAT and CDR2 FNYEAQ (reference sequence). V lost 5 bases to trimming and J lost 8 bases; unmatched junction nucleotides: 8. The CDR3 sequence: CASSLGQGAQDEQFF. The CDR3 coding sequence is TGTGCCAGCAGCCTTGGACAGGGGGCACAGGATGAGCAGTTCTTC.

V usage is TRBV28 and J usage is TRBJ1-2; D remains ambiguous. CDR3 length equals 15 residues. Looked up from germline, CDR1 is MDHEN and CDR2 is SYDVKM. V was shortened by 1 base and J by 1 base, with 10 bases between the two germline ends. Written as DNA, the CDR3 is TGTGCCAGCAGTTTATCGTTCCCTAATAACTATGGCTACACCTTC. Translated: CASSLSFPNNYGYTF.

The rearrangement joins TRBV6-5 to TRBJ2-1, with 11 bases lining up with TRBD2. The CDR3 totals 15 residues. The V segment lost 4 bases and the J segment 4 bases; nucleotides outside the gene matches: 3. From germline, CDR1 is MNHEY and CDR2 SVGAGI. The DNA for the CDR3 is TGTGCCAGCAGTTCCACTAGCGGGAGTTACAATGAGCAGTTCTTC. Translated: CASSSTSGSYNEQFF.

The chain uses TRBV27 and TRBJ2-3, with 8 bases that match TRBD2. Germline CDR1 reads MNHEY; CDR2 reads SMNVEV (reference sequence). V was clipped by 6 bases and J by 2 bases; unmatched bases: 10. The CDR3 consists of 16 residues. This CDR3 is CASSPLTSGFTDTQYF. DNA of the CDR3: TGTGCCAGCAGCCCCCTCACTAGCGGATTCACAGATACGCAGTATTTT.